This TCR beta chain is from a study of blood T cell repertoires in COVID-19. Sequencing used immunoSEQ multiplex PCR; TCRdb keeps in-frame clones, though not all of them. The data contain about 240,000 clones, roughly 87% of them singletons. The V gene end was trimmed by 0 bases and the J gene end by 5 bases; junction bases not matched to a gene: 9. CDR1 is SQVTM and CDR2 is ANQGSEA in the germline V gene. The CDR3 runs 16 residues. In this sample, this clone turned up many times. Sequenced input: PBMCs or T cells enriched from blood (not recorded which). This receptor was identified in a woman aged 25 to 39 with acute COVID-19. The rearrangement links TRBV29-1 to TRBJ2-2, with TRBD1 matching over 7 bases. The CDR3 is CSVEDGRQGMTGELFF. For the CDR3, the DNA is TGCAGCGTTGAAGATGGGAGACAGGGTATGACCGGGGAGCTGTTTTTT.